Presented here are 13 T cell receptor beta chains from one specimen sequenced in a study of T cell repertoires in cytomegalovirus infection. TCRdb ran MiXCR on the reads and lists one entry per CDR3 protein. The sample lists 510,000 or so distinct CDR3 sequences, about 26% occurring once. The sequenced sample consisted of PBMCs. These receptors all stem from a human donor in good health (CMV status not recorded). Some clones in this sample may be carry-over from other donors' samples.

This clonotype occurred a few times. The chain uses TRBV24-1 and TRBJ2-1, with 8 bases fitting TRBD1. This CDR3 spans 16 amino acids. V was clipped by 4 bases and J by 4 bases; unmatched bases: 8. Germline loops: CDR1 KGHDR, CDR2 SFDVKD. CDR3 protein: CATSDSWTGQYNEQFF. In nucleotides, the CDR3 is TGTGCCACCAGTGACTCATGGACAGGGCAATACAATGAGCAGTTCTTC.

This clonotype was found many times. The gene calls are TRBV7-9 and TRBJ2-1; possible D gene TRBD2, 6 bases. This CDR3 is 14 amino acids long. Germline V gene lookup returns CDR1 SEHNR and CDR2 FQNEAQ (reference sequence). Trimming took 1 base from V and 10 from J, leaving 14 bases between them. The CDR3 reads CASSLERIRGEQFF. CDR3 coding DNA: TGTGCCAGCAGCTTAGAACGGATTCGGGGGGAGCAGTTCTTC.

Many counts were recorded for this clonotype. CDR3 nucleotide sequence: TGTGCCAGCAGCTTAGCAGGACTCGGGACCCATCGAGAGACCCAGTACTTC. This encodes CASSLAGLGTHRETQYF. The chain employs TRBV7-2 and TRBJ2-5; possibly TRBD1 or TRBD2 for D (5 bases each). Germline-derived CDR1 and CDR2 are SGHTA and FQGNSA. This CDR3 contains 17 residues. Trimming left V 0 bases short and J 4 bases short, with 18 bases between. The full variable domain, completed using reference TRBV7-2 and TRBJ2-5, is GAGVSQSPSNKVTEKGKDVELRCDPISGHTALYWYRQSLGQGLEFLIYFQGNSAPDKSGLPSDRFSAERTGGSVSTLTIQRTQQEDSAVYLCASSLAGLGTHRETQYFGPGTRLLVL.

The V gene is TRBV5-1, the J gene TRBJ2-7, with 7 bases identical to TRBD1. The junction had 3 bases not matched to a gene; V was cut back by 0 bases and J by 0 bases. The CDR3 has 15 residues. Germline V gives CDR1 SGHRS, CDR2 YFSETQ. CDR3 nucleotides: TGCGCCAGCAGCTTGGGACAGGGAATCTCCTACGAGCAGTACTTC. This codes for CASSLGQGISYEQYF. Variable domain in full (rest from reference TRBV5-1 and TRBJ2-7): KAGVTQTPRYLIKTRGQQVTLSCSPISGHRSVSWYQQTPGQGLQFLFEYFSETQRNKGNFPGRFSGRQFSNSRSEMNVSTLELGDSALYLCASSLGQGISYEQYFGPGTRLTVT.

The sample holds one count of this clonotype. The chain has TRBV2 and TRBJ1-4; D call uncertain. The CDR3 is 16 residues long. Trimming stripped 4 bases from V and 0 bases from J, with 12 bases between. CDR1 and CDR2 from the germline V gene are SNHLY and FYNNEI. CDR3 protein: CASSAWIGATNEKLFF. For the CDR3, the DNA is TGTGCCAGCAGTGCCTGGATCGGTGCAACTAATGAAAAACTGTTTTTT.

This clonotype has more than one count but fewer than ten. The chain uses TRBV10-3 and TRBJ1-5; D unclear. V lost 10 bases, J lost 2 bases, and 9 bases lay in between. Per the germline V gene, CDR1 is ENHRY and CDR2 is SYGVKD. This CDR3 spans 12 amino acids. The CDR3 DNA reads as TGTGCCACCCACAGTGGCAATCAGCCCCAGCATTTT. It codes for CATHSGNQPQHF.

The chain's CDR3 is CASSPDANYGYTF. CDR3 nucleotide sequence: TGTGCCAGCAGCCCCGACGCTAACTATGGCTACACCTTC. The V gene is TRBV12-3 or TRBV12-4, the J gene TRBJ1-2; no clear D. The germline V and J ends were trimmed by 6 bases and 0 bases, with 8 bases remaining between them. CDR3 length: 13 residues.

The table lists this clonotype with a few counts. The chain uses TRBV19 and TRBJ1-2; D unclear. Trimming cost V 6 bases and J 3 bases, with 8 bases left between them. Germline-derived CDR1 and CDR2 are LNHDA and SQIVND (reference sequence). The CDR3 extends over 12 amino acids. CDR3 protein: CASSRADYGYTF. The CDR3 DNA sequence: TGTGCCAGTAGCCGGGCAGACTATGGCTACACCTTC.

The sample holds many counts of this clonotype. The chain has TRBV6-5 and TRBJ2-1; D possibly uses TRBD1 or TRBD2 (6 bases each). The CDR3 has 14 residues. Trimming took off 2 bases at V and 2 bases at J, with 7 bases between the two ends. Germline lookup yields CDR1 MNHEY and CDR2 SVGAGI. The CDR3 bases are TGTGCCAGCAGTTACAGGGGGGCCTACAATGAGCAGTTCTTC. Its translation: CASSYRGAYNEQFF.

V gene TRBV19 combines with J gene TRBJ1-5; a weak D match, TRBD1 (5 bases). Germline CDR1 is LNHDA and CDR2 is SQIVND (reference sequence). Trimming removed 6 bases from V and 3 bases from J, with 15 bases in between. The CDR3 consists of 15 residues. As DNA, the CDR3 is TGTGCCAGTAGCGAAATTGGACAAAACAATCAGCCCCAGCATTTT. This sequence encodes CASSEIGQNNQPQHF.

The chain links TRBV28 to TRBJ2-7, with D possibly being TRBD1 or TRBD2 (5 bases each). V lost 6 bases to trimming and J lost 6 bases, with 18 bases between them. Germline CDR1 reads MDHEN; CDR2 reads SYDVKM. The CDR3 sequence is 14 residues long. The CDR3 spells CASRNRGSGFEQYF. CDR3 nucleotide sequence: TGTGCCAGCAGAAACCGGGGCTCGGGATTCGAGCAGTACTTC.

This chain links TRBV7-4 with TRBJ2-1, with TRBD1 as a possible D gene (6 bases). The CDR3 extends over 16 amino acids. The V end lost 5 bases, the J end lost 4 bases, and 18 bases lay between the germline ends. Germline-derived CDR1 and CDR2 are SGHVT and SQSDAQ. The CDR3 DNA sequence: TGTGCCAGCAGCCGAATCAGGACAGAACCTTACAATGAGCAGTTCTTC. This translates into CASSRIRTEPYNEQFF.

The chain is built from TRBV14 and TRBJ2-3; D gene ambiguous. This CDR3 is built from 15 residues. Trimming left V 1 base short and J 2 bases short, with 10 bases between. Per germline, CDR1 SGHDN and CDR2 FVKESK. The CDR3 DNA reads TGTGCCAGCAGCCAAGCTGGACCCTACACAGATACGCAGTATTTT. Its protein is CASSQAGPYTDTQYF.